Detailed here is one TCR beta chain. Antigen: not known. Primers included in the PCR were 60 Vbeta and 13 Jbeta primers. As processed by the authors: Roughly 12 million of some 80 million unique TCR beta chains were shared, per a later count. TCRdb keeps only in-frame clones here, not all; method: immunoSEQ multiplex PCR. V and J calls and clone size are those listed in that table; D and trimming were worked out from the DNA. The sample holds about 200,000 clones, about 81% seen once. This entry comes from a study of cytomegalovirus exposure and HLA in healthy donors. Study results and caveats: There were a few CMV-associated chains whose specificity for CMV antigens was confirmed in vitro. Most of the TCR beta V segments (in an earlier analysis) were productive either about 87% or about 30% of the time. Most subjects had HLA-A and HLA-B alleles reportedly predicted accurately by TCR beta sequences.

Per germline, CDR1 LNHNV and CDR2 YYDKDF (reference sequence). Between the trimmed V and J ends, which lost 4 bases and 4 bases, there was a span of 13 bases. CDR3 length: 15 residues. The TCR sequence derives from a woman aged 50 to 65 in good health and CMV-seropositive. This chain uses TRBV15 with TRBJ1-4; D is undetermined. The sample comprised PBMCs. CDR3 DNA: TGTGCCACCAGCAATCGGACTGGTGTTAATGAAAAACTGTTTTTT. Encoded protein: CATSNRTGVNEKLFF.